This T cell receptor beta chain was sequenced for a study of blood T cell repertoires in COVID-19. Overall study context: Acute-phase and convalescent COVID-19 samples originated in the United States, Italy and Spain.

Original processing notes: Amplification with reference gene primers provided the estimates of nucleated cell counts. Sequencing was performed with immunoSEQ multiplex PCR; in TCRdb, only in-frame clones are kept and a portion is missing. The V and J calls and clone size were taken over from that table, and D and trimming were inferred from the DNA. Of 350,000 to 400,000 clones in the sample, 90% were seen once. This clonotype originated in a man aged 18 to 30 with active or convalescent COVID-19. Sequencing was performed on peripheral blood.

The DNA for the CDR3 is TGTGCCAGCCAGGAACTAGCCAAAAACATTCAGTACTTC. As protein: CASQELAKNIQYF. The chain uses TRBV11-1 and TRBJ2-4; no firm D call. Trimming left V 8 bases short and J 0 bases short, with 8 bases between. The CDR3 extends over 13 amino acids. From germline, CDR1 is SGHAT and CDR2 FQDESV (reference sequence).